One sample yielded the 28 T cell receptor beta chains listed below, sequenced in a study of CD8+ T cells in alopecia areata. In each case, RNA was isolated and then reverse transcribed into cDNA as the sequencing template. Assay used: immunoSEQ multiplex PCR; TCRdb lists only in-frame clones, some missing. The sample carries roughly 130,000 clones, 45% to 65% recorded once. The sample was CD4+ T cells sorted from blood, taken at week 0. These receptors were taken from a human donor with alopecia areata.

This clone was observed a few times. The chain uses TRBV4-3 and TRBJ2-3; 10 positions agree with TRBD2. The CDR3 contains 18 residues. Germline loops: CDR1 LGHNA, CDR2 YSLEER. The J segment lost 0 bases and the V segment lost 0 bases, leaving 6 bases of the junction unmatched. The CDR3 loop is CASSQDELAGTSTDTQYF. Here the CDR3 DNA reads TGCGCCAGCAGCCAAGATGAACTAGCGGGGACTAGCACAGATACGCAGTATTTT.

This chain joins TRBV10-3 and TRBJ1-1; 8 bases map to TRBD1. Trimming at V came to 6 bases and at J to 11 bases, leaving 11 bases not matched to a gene. The CDR3 spans 13 residues. CDR1 ENHRY and CDR2 SYGVKD come from the germline V gene. CDR3 sequence (DNA): TGTGCCATCAGGGAACAGGGGGTCCTTGGGGCTTTCTTT. Its protein product is CAIREQGVLGAFF.

This chain uses TRBV5-1 with TRBJ2-7; the D is unclear. The V end was cut by 0 bases, the J end by 4 bases, with 11 bases between. Germline V gene lookup returns CDR1 SGHRS and CDR2 YFSETQ. The CDR3 runs 14 residues. The CDR3 coding sequence is TGCGCCAGCAGCTTGGTAGCACAGACTTACGAGCAGTACTTC. It encodes CASSLVAQTYEQYF.

V usage is TRBV7-2 and J usage is TRBJ2-4; TRBD1 or TRBD2 may be the D gene (5 bases each). The CDR3 covers 16 residues. The germline V gene has CDR1 SGHTA and CDR2 FQGNSA. Trimming pared 3 bases from V and 0 bases from J, leaving 12 bases between. CDR3 residues: CASSFTGTRAKNIQYF. CDR3 sequence (DNA): TGTGCCAGCAGCTTCACCGGGACCAGAGCCAAAAACATTCAGTACTTC.

The chain has TRBV7-8 and TRBJ2-1; 8 bases are a match to TRBD2. The trim removed 5 bases at V and 8 bases at J, leaving 11 bases unmatched. The CDR3 has 15 residues. The germline V gene has CDR1 SGHVS and CDR2 FQNEAQ. The CDR3 bases are TGTGCCAGCAGCCCACGGGGGGGGCTTATCGATGAGCAGTTCTTC. It codes for CASSPRGGLIDEQFF.

The CDR3 spells CASSLVTGTLYEQYF. In DNA, the CDR3 is TGCGCCAGCAGCTTGGTCACAGGGACCCTCTACGAGCAGTACTTC. The chain joins TRBV5-1 to TRBJ2-7, with D perhaps matching TRBD1 (6 bases). V was trimmed by 0 bases and J by 3 bases, leaving 13 bases between them. CDR3 length: 15 amino acids. The germline CDR1 and CDR2 sequences are SGHRS and YFSETQ.

This chain uses TRBV7-2 with TRBJ1-5; 10 nucleotides match TRBD1. CDR1 and CDR2 from the germline V gene are SGHTA and FQGNSA. With 5 bases clipped from V and 4 bases from J, the junction kept 8 bases outside the gene matches. This CDR3 has 16 amino acids. The CDR3 DNA follows: TGTGCCAGCAGCCTATACCGGACAGGGGGAAATCAGCCCCAGCATTTT. As protein: CASSLYRTGGNQPQHF.

V is TRBV7-7 and J is TRBJ1-5, with D possibly being TRBD1 (5 bases). The germline gives CDR1 SSHAT, CDR2 FNYEAQ (reference sequence). The CDR3 length is 13 residues. The V end was cut by 1 base, the J end by 4 bases, with 5 bases between. The CDR3 region has the DNA TGTGCCAGCAGCTTAGACAGGAATCAGCCCCAGCATTTT. This encodes CASSLDRNQPQHF.

The chain employs TRBV30 and TRBJ2-1; D may be TRBD1 (5 bases). CDR1 is GTSNPN and CDR2 is SVGIG in the germline V gene (reference sequence). V was cut by 3 bases and J by 5 bases, with 8 bases left in between. This CDR3 has 12 residues. The CDR3 spells CAWSQGNNEQFF. The CDR3 DNA reads TGTGCCTGGAGCCAGGGAAACAATGAGCAGTTCTTC.

This chain connects TRBV5-1 to TRBJ2-5; D call uncertain. The V gene lost 2 bases and the J gene lost 4 bases, with 3 bases spanning the gap. CDR1 and CDR2 from the germline V gene are SGHRS and YFSETQ. The CDR3 length is 11 residues. The CDR3: CASSLLETQYF. The CDR3 DNA sequence: TGCGCCAGCAGCTTACTAGAGACCCAGTACTTC.

The chain carries TRBV5-1 and TRBJ2-7; D call uncertain. Looked up from germline, CDR1 is SGHRS and CDR2 is YFSETQ. The CDR3 is 14 amino acids. Between the trimmed V and J ends, which lost 1 base and 5 bases, there was a span of 13 bases. The CDR3 sequence is CASSLNSALDEQYF. Here the CDR3 DNA reads TGCGCCAGCAGCTTGAATTCGGCCTTAGACGAGCAGTACTTC.

J is TRBJ2-3 and V is TRBV30; tentative D call: TRBD1 (5 bases). Looked up from germline, CDR1 is GTSNPN and CDR2 is SVGIG (reference sequence). The CDR3 loop spans 13 amino acids. V lost 6 bases and J 0 bases, leaving 10 bases between the germline ends. The CDR3 nucleotides read TGTGCCTGCCAGGGTTCTAGCACAGATACGCAGTATTTT. This translates into CACQGSSTDTQYF.

There are a few counts of this clone. The chain recombines TRBV18 with TRBJ2-7, with D possibly called TRBD1 or TRBD2 (5 bases each). The CDR3 is made up of 15 amino acids. From germline, CDR1 is KGHSH and CDR2 LQKENI. V lost 3 bases and J 6 bases, leaving 18 bases between the germline ends. The CDR3: CASSPLRGERGEQYF. In DNA, the CDR3 is TGTGCCAGCTCACCCCTCCGGGGAGAGAGGGGCGAGCAGTACTTC.

The V call is TRBV6-1, the J call TRBJ2-5; the D is unclear. Germline CDR1 and CDR2: MNHNS and SASEGT. Trimming removed 4 bases at V and 2 bases at J, with 5 bases between. This CDR3 region has 12 residues. The CDR3 protein is CASSAQQETQYF. CDR3 DNA sequence: TGTGCCAGCAGTGCACAGCAAGAGACCCAGTACTTC.

The chain links TRBV10-3 to TRBJ2-7, with 9 bases aligning to TRBD2. Germline values: CDR1 ENHRY, CDR2 SYGVKD. The CDR3 sequence is 16 residues long. The V and J ends lost 4 bases and 2 bases, in that order; junction bases with no gene match: 9. This CDR3 reads CAISVYSGSTPYEQYF. The CDR3 bases are TGTGCCATCAGTGTGTATAGCGGGAGTACCCCCTACGAGCAGTACTTC.

DNA of the CDR3: TGTGCCAGCAGCTTTGGACTAGCGGGCACAGATACGCAGTATTTT. It yields the protein CASSFGLAGTDTQYF. The rearrangement joins TRBV7-2 to TRBJ2-3; 10 bases are a match to TRBD2. The CDR3 length is 15 residues. Germline loops: CDR1 SGHTA, CDR2 FQGNSA. Unmatched junction bases numbered 1, after V lost 3 bases and J lost 1 base.

This clone was detected once. The V call is TRBV28, the J call TRBJ1-1, with D unclear. Germline values: CDR1 MDHEN, CDR2 SYDVKM. Trimming stripped 2 bases from V and 2 bases from J, with 9 bases between. The CDR3 totals 14 residues. This chain's CDR3 is CASSLAGGNTEAFF. The CDR3 DNA reads TGTGCCAGCAGTTTAGCAGGCGGAAACACTGAAGCTTTCTTT.

The rearrangement links TRBV19 to TRBJ1-1; a possible D gene is TRBD1 (6 bases). V was trimmed by 9 bases and J by 4 bases, leaving 21 bases between them. There are 15 residues in the CDR3. Germline assignment: CDR1 LNHDA and CDR2 SQIVND (reference sequence). Here the CDR3 reads CASRRTGKGGTEAFF. The DNA for the CDR3 is TGTGCCAGCCGACGAACAGGGAAAGGCGGCACTGAAGCTTTCTTT.

This rearrangement joins TRBV25-1 to TRBJ1-6, with 11 nucleotides matching TRBD1. The V and J ends lost 3 bases and 5 bases, in that order; junction bases with no gene match: 3. Germline V gene lookup returns CDR1 MGHDK and CDR2 SYGVNS. The CDR3 extends over 16 amino acids. This CDR3 reads CASSDRTGGHNSPLHF. The DNA of the CDR3 is TGTGCCAGCAGTGATAGGACAGGGGGCCATAATTCACCCCTCCACTTT.

The chain uses TRBV5-1 and TRBJ2-5, with a weak D call TRBD2 (5 bases). CDR3 size: 13 residues. The germline CDR1 and CDR2 sequences are SGHRS and YFSETQ. V lost 3 bases, J lost 5 bases, and 11 bases lay in between. The CDR3 protein is CASSSGPGETQYF. The CDR3 DNA reads as TGCGCCAGCAGCTCTGGGCCGGGGGAGACCCAGTACTTC.

The chain uses TRBV7-3 and TRBJ2-7, with D perhaps matching TRBD1 (5 bases). The length of the CDR3 is 15 residues. The V and J ends lost 3 bases and 0 bases respectively, with 12 bases between them. The germline gives CDR1 SGHTA, CDR2 FQGTGA. Here the CDR3 reads CASSLDAGLSYEQYF. The CDR3 nucleotides read TGTGCCAGCAGCTTGGATGCAGGGCTCTCCTACGAGCAGTACTTC.

The chain combines TRBV4-3 with TRBJ2-3; D gene uncertain. CDR1 is LGHNA and CDR2 is YSLEER in the germline V gene. V lost 0 bases and J 4 bases, leaving 14 bases between the germline ends. The length of the CDR3 is 16 residues. The CDR3 loop is CASSQDGSTRPDTQYF. CDR3 coding DNA: TGCGCCAGCAGCCAAGATGGATCCACCCGGCCAGATACGCAGTATTTT.

The chain recombines TRBV28 with TRBJ1-1; a possible D gene is TRBD1 (6 bases). Germline values: CDR1 MDHEN, CDR2 SYDVKM. The CDR3 contains 12 residues. V was pared by 10 bases and J by 7 bases, with 16 bases between. Here the CDR3 DNA reads TGTGCCACACAAGGACAGTTTGGTGAAGCTTTCTTT. Translating gives CATQGQFGEAFF.

This chain connects TRBV5-8 to TRBJ2-3; 8 bases line up with TRBD2. Germline V lookup: CDR1 SGHTS, CDR2 YDEGEE. With V trimmed by 0 bases and J by 0 bases, 6 bases remained unmatched. This CDR3 spans 17 amino acids. The chain's CDR3 is CASSLVRRGVSTDTQYF. CDR3 sequence (DNA): TGTGCCAGCAGCTTGGTCCGGCGGGGGGTGAGCACAGATACGCAGTATTTT.

This rearrangement joins TRBV7-9 to TRBJ2-1, with D maybe TRBD2 (6 bases). CDR1 and CDR2 (germline): SEHNR, FQNEAQ (reference sequence). V was cut by 0 bases and J by 7 bases, with 10 bases left in between. The CDR3 has 14 residues. The CDR3 sequence: CASSLARRGNEQFF. The CDR3 DNA reads as TGTGCCAGCAGCTTAGCGCGCCGGGGGAATGAGCAGTTCTTC.

This clone was picked up a small number of times. The rearrangement links TRBV2 to TRBJ2-2, with D unresolved. CDR1 is SNHLY and CDR2 is FYNNEI in the germline V gene. The ends were cut back, 11 bases at V and 6 bases at J, with 16 bases in the middle. CDR3 length equals 13 residues. This CDR3 reads CAGSRVFAGELFF. The CDR3, as DNA: TGTGCCGGCTCTAGGGTTTTCGCCGGGGAGCTGTTTTTT.

CDR3 sequence: CASSLNRETDTQYF. DNA of the CDR3: TGTGCCAGCAGTTTGAACAGGGAAACAGATACGCAGTATTTT. V usage is TRBV27 and J usage is TRBJ2-3, with a tentative D call TRBD1 (6 bases). The CDR3 length is 14 residues. Looked up from germline, CDR1 is MNHEY and CDR2 is SMNVEV (reference sequence). Between the trimmed V and J ends, which lost 3 bases and 3 bases, there was a span of 10 bases.

This clone was seen more than once but under ten times. The V call is TRBV5-1, the J call TRBJ2-7, with TRBD2 matching over 7 bases. Losses at the gene ends were 4 bases for V and 4 bases for J; bases not matched to a gene: 2. CDR1 is SGHRS, CDR2 YFSETQ, per germline. This CDR3 is 12 amino acids long. CDR3: CASSGEGYEQYF. The CDR3 DNA follows: TGCGCCAGCAGCGGGGAGGGTTACGAGCAGTACTTC.